The sequence of this TCR beta chain was determined in a study of graft-versus-host responses after intestinal transplantation. The wider study: Once they had received anti-thymocyte globulin induction, all recipients took tacrolimus and steroids for about 3 years.

Assay: immunoSEQ multiplex PCR; the TCRdb copy retains only in-frame clones and omits some. The data hold under 20,000 clones, with around nine tenths observed a single time. V lost 3 bases and J lost 3; bases outside the gene matches: 6. Germline V gene lookup returns CDR1 SGHDT and CDR2 YYEEEE. There are 14 residues in the CDR3. This chain connects TRBV5-6 to TRBJ2-7; TRBD1 matches 7 bases. This sequence was found in a human patient who received an intestinal transplant, so some T cells may come from the graft donor. Sequenced material: bone marrow, taken approximately 120 days after transplant. The CDR3 protein is CASSSRTGFYEQYF. The CDR3 region has the DNA TGTGCCAGCAGCTCCCGGACAGGTTTCTACGAGCAGTACTTC.